Following are 30 T cell receptor beta chains from one sample sequenced in a study of blood T cell repertoires in COVID-19. Here immunoSEQ multiplex PCR was the method, and the copy in TCRdb shows in-frame clones only, minus some. Of 70,000 to 85,000 clones in the sample, around 82% were seen once. The specimen was peripheral blood. The receptors were gathered from a man at least 80 years old with active or convalescent COVID-19.

Only one count was recorded for this clone. The V and J genes are TRBV11-2 and TRBJ2-3; D ambiguous. CDR1 and CDR2 (germline): SGHAT, FQNNGV. The CDR3 sequence is 15 residues long. The V gene lost 1 base and the J gene lost 2 bases, with 10 bases spanning the gap. In DNA, the CDR3 is TGTGCCAGCAGCTTAGTAGCCTCTCCCACAGATACGCAGTATTTT. Translating it yields CASSLVASPTDTQYF.

The V call is TRBV28, the J call TRBJ2-7; 9 bases are shared with TRBD1. The CDR3 runs to 13 residues. With V trimmed by 3 bases and J by 6 bases, 3 bases remained unmatched. Germline CDR1 and CDR2: MDHEN and SYDVKM. DNA of the CDR3: TGTGCCAGCAGTTTGCGGGACAGGGCCGAGCAGTACTTC. This encodes CASSLRDRAEQYF.

CDR3 in amino acids: CASGSDSGGTETQYF. The CDR3 DNA reads TGTGCTAGTGGTTCTGACAGTGGAGGGACAGAGACCCAGTACTTC. This chain joins TRBV12-5 and TRBJ2-5; possible D gene TRBD2, 6 bases. Between the trimmed V and J ends, which lost 4 bases and 4 bases, there was a span of 16 bases. The CDR3 loop spans 15 amino acids. Germline loops: CDR1 LGHNT, CDR2 FRNRAP.

The V call is TRBV6-2 or TRBV6-3, the J call TRBJ2-7, with TRBD2 identical over 11 bases. Trimming took 2 bases from V and 1 from J; bases not matched to a gene: 7. The CDR3 is made up of 17 amino acids. Germline V gene lookup returns CDR1 MNHEY and CDR2 SVGEGT. The CDR3 DNA sequence: TGTGCCAGCAGTTACCAACGGACTAGCGGGTATTCCTACGAGCAGTACTTC. It is translated as CASSYQRTSGYSYEQYF.

The chain recombines TRBV7-2 with TRBJ2-7; 9 nucleotides align to TRBD1. CDR3 length: 17 amino acids. Per the germline V gene, CDR1 is SGHTA and CDR2 is FQGNSA. Trimming at V came to 8 bases and at J to 2 bases, leaving 16 bases not matched to a gene. The CDR3 spells CASGSPGQGIGTYEQYF. The CDR3 DNA follows: TGTGCCAGCGGTTCCCCGGGACAGGGTATCGGAACCTACGAGCAGTACTTC.

The chain is built from TRBV30 and TRBJ2-1; D is possibly TRBD1 (5 bases). This CDR3 comprises 15 residues. Germline-derived CDR1 and CDR2 are GTSNPN and SVGIG (reference sequence). Trimming stripped 3 bases from V and 8 bases from J, with 20 bases between. CDR3 amino acids: CAWSRSLGIGDEQFF. CDR3 nucleotide sequence: TGTGCCTGGAGCCGCTCCTTAGGTATAGGGGATGAGCAGTTCTTC.

The chain joins TRBV28 to TRBJ2-3, with 9 bases matching TRBD1. Trimming cost V 10 bases and J 2 bases; bases outside gene matches: 7. CDR1 is MDHEN, CDR2 SYDVKM, per germline. The CDR3 is made up of 14 amino acids. The CDR3 nucleotides read TGTGCCACTGCGGGACAGGGATTCACAGATACGCAGTATTTT. This encodes CATAGQGFTDTQYF.

V is TRBV2 and J is TRBJ2-2, with D possibly TRBD2 on 5 matching bases. The CDR3 covers 15 residues. V dropped 2 bases and J dropped 5 bases, with 12 bases sitting between them. Germline loops: CDR1 SNHLY, CDR2 FYNNEI. CDR3 residues: CASSEREGWTGELFF. The CDR3, as DNA: TGTGCCAGCAGTGAACGGGAAGGTTGGACCGGGGAGCTGTTTTTT.

The V and J genes are TRBV9 and TRBJ1-3; D unclear. Trimming shortened V by 1 base and J by 0 bases, and 11 bases separated the two germline ends. Germline CDR1 and CDR2: SGDLS and YYNGEE. CDR3 length: 16 amino acids. CDR3 coding DNA: TGTGCCAGCAGCGTAACAGCTGCGAACTCTGGAAACACCATATATTTT. Translation gives CASSVTAANSGNTIYF.

This chain connects TRBV19 to TRBJ2-7; 9 nucleotides align to TRBD2. The CDR3 is 15 residues long. V lost 5 bases to trimming and J lost 4 bases; unmatched junction nucleotides: 9. Per the germline V gene, CDR1 is LNHDA and CDR2 is SQIVND (reference sequence). The CDR3 sequence: CASSSAGGRDYEQYF. DNA of the CDR3: TGTGCCAGTAGTTCCGCGGGGGGGCGGGATTACGAGCAGTACTTC.

The V call is TRBV18, the J call TRBJ1-5; D is unresolved. The length of the CDR3 is 16 residues. CDR1 is KGHSH, CDR2 LQKENI, per germline. V was clipped by 3 bases and J by 2 bases, with 14 bases between them. The CDR3 spells CASSPGGSDGNQPQHF. DNA for the CDR3: TGTGCCAGCTCACCGGGAGGGTCGGATGGCAATCAGCCCCAGCATTTT.

The chain uses TRBV29-1 and TRBJ2-7; 7 positions agree with TRBD1. CDR1 is SQVTM and CDR2 is ANQGSEA in the germline V gene. The J segment lost 5 bases and the V segment lost 8 bases, leaving 12 bases of the junction unmatched. The CDR3 is made up of 13 amino acids. CDR3: CSIRLTGSHEQYF. The CDR3 DNA sequence: TGCAGCATACGACTGACAGGGAGCCACGAGCAGTACTTC.

This clone was counted a single time. The V gene is TRBV7-2, the J gene TRBJ2-5, with 13 bases aligning to TRBD2. The V segment lost 6 bases and the J segment 4 bases; nucleotides outside the gene matches: 17. The germline V gene encodes CDR1 SGHTA and CDR2 FQGNSA. This CDR3 has 19 amino acids. CDR3 DNA sequence: TGTGCCAGCAGTCTAGTGTTACTAGCGGGGGGGCGTGTGGGAGAGACCCAGTACTTC. Amino acid sequence: CASSLVLLAGGRVGETQYF.

The chain recombines TRBV7-2 with TRBJ1-5; D is possibly TRBD1 (5 bases). The CDR3 is made up of 16 amino acids. CDR1 and CDR2 (germline): SGHTA, FQGNSA. With 7 bases removed from V and 0 bases from J, the gap between germline ends came to 16 bases. The CDR3: CASTRTQGNSNQPQHF. The CDR3 coding sequence is TGTGCCAGCACCCGCACCCAGGGAAATAGCAATCAGCCCCAGCATTTT.

This clone was detected a few times. The chain carries TRBV5-1 and TRBJ2-2, with 7 bases identical to TRBD2. Per germline, CDR1 SGHRS and CDR2 YFSETQ. This CDR3 has 15 residues. After removal of 4 bases from V and 0 bases from J, the junction contained 3 bases not matched to a gene. In DNA, the CDR3 is TGCGCCAGCAGCGACGGGAGGACGAACACCGGGGAGCTGTTTTTT. Its protein product is CASSDGRTNTGELFF.

This clone was detected only a few times. The rearrangement links TRBV11-2 to TRBJ1-2, with 8 positions matching TRBD1. The length of the CDR3 is 13 residues. After removal of 2 bases from V and 8 bases from J, the junction contained 4 bases not matched to a gene. Looked up from germline, CDR1 is SGHAT and CDR2 is FQNNGV. The chain's CDR3 is CASSLMQGAGYTF. The DNA for the CDR3 is TGTGCCAGCAGCTTAATGCAGGGGGCGGGCTACACCTTC. The full variable domain, its missing parts supplied by reference TRBV11-2 and TRBJ1-2, is EAGVAQSPRYKIIEKRQSVAFWCNPISGHATLYWYQQILGQGPKLLIQFQNNGVVDDSQLPKDRFSAERLKGVDSTLKIQPAKLEDSAVYLCASSLMQGAGYTFGSGTRLTVV.

The chain uses TRBV5-8 and TRBJ1-1, with 11 bases fitting TRBD1. The J segment lost 6 bases and the V segment lost 4 bases, leaving 11 bases of the junction unmatched. CDR3 length: 16 amino acids. Germline-derived CDR1 and CDR2 are SGHTS and YDEGEE. The CDR3 sequence is CASSQSWGQGDAEAFF. CDR3 coding DNA: TGTGCCAGCAGCCAATCCTGGGGACAGGGGGACGCTGAAGCTTTCTTT.

The V call is TRBV7-8, the J call TRBJ1-2; D is possibly TRBD1 (6 bases). Germline V gene data show CDR1 as SGHVS and CDR2 as FQNEAQ. V shed 1 base and J shed 3 bases, with 9 bases lying between them. This CDR3 contains 14 residues. The CDR3 region has the DNA TGTGCCAGCAGCTTAGTAGGGGGTCACTATGGCTACACCTTC. Its translation: CASSLVGGHYGYTF.

The chain joins TRBV2 to TRBJ1-3; D is undetermined. The CDR3 sequence is 14 residues long. The germline V and J ends were trimmed by 3 bases and 0 bases, with 6 bases remaining between them. Germline V gives CDR1 SNHLY, CDR2 FYNNEI. CDR3 DNA: TGTGCCAGCAGTGATGGCTTCTCTGGAAACACCATATATTTT. Protein product: CASSDGFSGNTIYF.

The chain couples TRBV14 to TRBJ2-1; TRBD2 might be the D (5 bases). The ends were cut back, 6 bases at V and 9 bases at J, with 12 bases in the middle. Germline V gene data show CDR1 as SGHDN and CDR2 as FVKESK. This CDR3 region has 12 residues. As DNA, the CDR3 is TGTGCCAGCAGAACTAGTTTGGGTGAGCAGTTCTTC. This gives the protein CASRTSLGEQFF.

The V gene is TRBV10-3, the J gene TRBJ2-2, with unresolved D. The V gene's germline CDR1 is ENHRY and CDR2 SYGVKD. The CDR3 sequence is 13 residues long. Trimming took off 3 bases at V and 1 base at J, with 3 bases between the two ends. For the CDR3, the DNA is TGTGCCATCAGTGACGGGAACACCGGGGAGCTGTTTTTT. It translates to CAISDGNTGELFF.

This clone has only one observation. CDR3 amino acids: CASSSQGGGNTEAFF. CDR3 sequence (DNA): TGTGCCAGCAGCTCACAGGGAGGGGGGAACACTGAAGCTTTCTTT. This chain connects TRBV3-1 (or the pseudogene TRBV3-2) to TRBJ1-1, with TRBD1 as a possible D gene (6 bases). The CDR3 covers 15 residues. Germline CDR1 is LGHDT and CDR2 is YNNKEL (reference sequence). With 5 bases removed from V and 1 base from J, the gap between germline ends came to 14 bases.

V is TRBV10-1 and J is TRBJ2-7; TRBD1 agrees at 11 bases. The CDR3 consists of 15 residues. Germline assignment: CDR1 WNHNN and CDR2 SYGVQD (reference sequence). V shed 1 base and J 5 bases; nucleotides not matched to a gene: 4. The CDR3: CASSEYGQGADEQYF. Written as DNA, the CDR3 is TGCGCCAGCAGTGAGTATGGACAGGGGGCGGACGAGCAGTACTTC.

This clone was seen a few times. The chain carries TRBV10-1 and TRBJ2-2; 12 nucleotides line up with TRBD2. Trimming cost V 4 bases and J 0 bases; bases outside gene matches: 6. The CDR3 totals 18 residues. CDR1 and CDR2 from the germline V gene are WNHNN and SYGVQD (reference sequence). The CDR3 DNA reads as TGCGCCAGCAGTGGGGGGACTAGCGGGCTGCCGAACACCGGGGAGCTGTTTTTT. It encodes CASSGGTSGLPNTGELFF.

This chain links TRBV10-3 with TRBJ2-5, with 7 nucleotides matching TRBD1. The germline CDR1 and CDR2 sequences are ENHRY and SYGVKD. The J segment lost 2 bases and the V segment lost 6 bases, leaving 12 bases of the junction unmatched. The CDR3 has 16 amino acids. CDR3 nucleotide sequence: TGTGCCATCAGCCCACGGTATCTGACAGGGCAAGAGACCCAGTACTTC. Translating it yields CAISPRYLTGQETQYF.

This rearrangement joins TRBV7-9 to TRBJ2-7; 7 nucleotides line up with TRBD2. V lost 5 bases, J lost 5 bases, and 6 bases stayed unmatched. Germline values: CDR1 SEHNR, CDR2 FQNEAQ (reference sequence). The CDR3 extends over 13 amino acids. The CDR3 nucleotides read TGTGCCAGCAGCACACTAGCGATCCACGAGCAGTACTTC. Its protein product is CASSTLAIHEQYF.

The rearrangement uses TRBV21-1 and TRBJ1-1; the table's TRBD1 call for D was not verified on the DNA. TRBV21-1 corresponds to a pseudogene. The CDR3 sequence is 16 residues long. CDR3 nucleotides: TGTGCCAGCAGCTCACCCGGAGGGACAGCGAACACTGAAGCTTTCTTT. Translation gives CASSSPGGTANTEAFF.

This clone showed up just a few times. The chain combines TRBV2 with TRBJ1-1, with D maybe TRBD1 (6 bases). The germline CDR1 and CDR2 sequences are SNHLY and FYNNEI. This CDR3 region has 15 residues. The V end was cut by 0 bases, the J end by 4 bases, with 12 bases between. The CDR3 nucleotides read TGTGCCAGCAGTGAAGCAGGGGGGGACCTCACTGAAGCTTTCTTT. Translation gives CASSEAGGDLTEAFF.

The chain has TRBV6-2 or TRBV6-3 and TRBJ2-2, with D possibly TRBD1 on 5 matching bases. This CDR3 contains 14 residues. CDR1 MNHEY and CDR2 SVGEGT come from the germline V gene. Trimming took 5 bases from V and 6 from J, leaving 13 bases between them. CDR3: CASSGSWGAGELFF. CDR3 nucleotides: TGTGCCAGCAGTGGTTCCTGGGGCGCCGGGGAGCTGTTTTTT.

The rearrangement links TRBV6-5 to TRBJ2-6, with 7 bases lining up with TRBD2. The CDR3 covers 15 residues. The V gene end was trimmed by 6 bases and the J gene end by 1 base; junction bases not matched to a gene: 3. Looked up from germline, CDR1 is MNHEY and CDR2 is SVGAGI. The CDR3, as DNA: TGTGCCAGCAGCTCCGGGGGGTCTGGGGCCAACGTCCTGACTTTC. Translation gives CASSSGGSGANVLTF.